These T cell receptor beta chains were read from a single sample in a study of cytomegalovirus exposure and HLA in healthy donors. TCRdb's table, derived via immunoSEQ multiplex PCR, lists solely in-frame clones and lacks some. Of about 180,000 clones listed, roughly 80% are singletons. The sequencing sample was made of PBMCs. Every receptor here comes from a girl aged 5-17 years in good health and CMV-seropositive. CDR3s include the opening cysteine and the closing phenylalanine or tryptophan. The D gene is left open where the match is weak. The size of a clone is reported for some rows only, either as once, few or many, or as a class for expanded clones.

DNA	CDR3	V	length	size	J	D
TGTGCCACCAGCAGAGACCCAAAGACAGGGGTCGGGGAGCTGTTTTTT	CATSRDPKTGVGELFF	TRBV15	16	.	TRBJ2-2	TRBD1
TGTGCCAGCAGTGCGTATCCGGGACAGCTCTCTGGAAACACCATATATTTT	CASSAYPGQLSGNTIYF	TRBV6-1	17	.	TRBJ1-3	TRBD1
TGTGCCAGCTCGTTGGACAGAAAAAGATACACCGGGGAGCTGTTTTTT	CASSLDRKRYTGELFF	TRBV18	16	.	TRBJ2-2	.
TGTGCCAGCAGCTTAAACAGGGGCGAGACCCAGTACTTC	CASSLNRGETQYF	TRBV5-5	13	.	TRBJ2-5	TRBD1
TGTGCCAGCGAAGTAGAGGGCGTGAACACTGAAGCTTTCTTT	CASEVEGVNTEAFF	TRBV6-1	14	.	TRBJ1-1	.
TGTGCCAGCAGCGCGCCCCGACTCAGGGCGGAGACCCAGTACTTC	CASSAPRLRAETQYF	TRBV7-9	15	.	TRBJ2-5	.
TGTGCCAGCAGCGGCGTAGCGGGAATTGGCGACGAGCAGTACTTC	CASSGVAGIGDEQYF	TRBV5-6	15	.	TRBJ2-7	TRBD2
TGTGCCAGCTCATCGGGCTACAATGAGCAGTTCTTC	CASSSGYNEQFF	TRBV18	12	.	TRBJ2-1	.
TGTGCCAGCAGACGACTAGCGGGAGGGTTCACAGATACGCAGTATTTT	CASRRLAGGFTDTQYF	TRBV2	16	.	TRBJ2-3	TRBD2
TGTGCCAGCAGCTCCCCCTGGGGTGGGAGGAGCTCCTACAATGAGCAGTTCTTC	CASSSPWGGRSSYNEQFF	TRBV7-6	18	.	TRBJ2-1	.
TGCAGCGTCGCAACACACGGGACTCCCGGCATGAACACTGAAGCTTTCTTT	CSVATHGTPGMNTEAFF	TRBV29-1	17	.	TRBJ1-1	.
TGTGCCAGCAGCCCGACAGGGGGAGGCTACACCTTC	CASSPTGGGYTF	TRBV7-6	12	.	TRBJ1-2	TRBD1
TGTGCCAGCAGCCCGGGGTGGCGGGGAAACTATAGCAATCAGCCCCAGCATTTT	CASSPGWRGNYSNQPQHF	TRBV7-9	18	few	TRBJ1-5	.
TGTGCCAGCTCACCACTGAACTCCCTGAGCTCCTACAATGAGCAGTTCTTC	CASSPLNSLSSYNEQFF	TRBV18	17	.	TRBJ2-1	.
TGTGCCAGCAGGTACCTAGGACTGGCTGGGGCCAACGTCCTGACTTTC	CASRYLGLAGANVLTF	TRBV27	16	.	TRBJ2-6	.
TGTGCCAGCAGTTACGTGAGGGGGAATAATGAGCAGTTCTTC	CASSYVRGNNEQFF	TRBV6-5	14	.	TRBJ2-1	.
TGCGCCAGCAGCTTCACCCCGGGTGACTATGGCTACACCTTC	CASSFTPGDYGYTF	TRBV5-1	14	.	TRBJ1-2	.
TGTGCCAGCAGCGCCCCGCTAGCGTTCCAAGAGACCCAGTACTTC	CASSAPLAFQETQYF	TRBV6-1	15	.	TRBJ2-5	.
TGTGCCACCAGCAGAGGACAGAATGAGCTCGAGCAGTTCTTC	CATSRGQNELEQFF	TRBV15	14	once	TRBJ2-1	.
TGCGCCAGCAATCCTAGCGGGACCGGGGAGCTGTTTTTT	CASNPSGTGELFF	TRBV5-1	13	.	TRBJ2-2	TRBD2
TGTGCCAGCAGCTTTCGGACTAGCGGCACAGATACGCAGTATTTT	CASSFRTSGTDTQYF	TRBV7-6	15	.	TRBJ2-3	TRBD2
TGTGCCTGGAGACCAGGGGTTGGCAATCAGCCCCAGCATTTT	CAWRPGVGNQPQHF	TRBV30	14	.	TRBJ1-5	.
TGTGCCAGCAGCGTCAGGGGAGACACTGAAGCTTTCTTT	CASSVRGDTEAFF	TRBV11-2	13	.	TRBJ1-1	.
TGTGCCAGTAGTATTGGGACAGGGGATGCTTTCTTT	CASSIGTGDAFF	TRBV19	12	.	TRBJ1-1	TRBD1
TGCGCCAGCAGTGAGGGGACAGGGGGCCCCTATGGCTACACCTTC	CASSEGTGGPYGYTF	TRBV10-1	15	.	TRBJ1-2	TRBD1
TGTGCCAGCAGTTTTGCTGGGGGCTCTCAGCCCCAGCATTTT	CASSFAGGSQPQHF	TRBV27	14	.	TRBJ1-5	.
TGCGCCAGCAGCTTGGCAGGGGGCGGTAACACCGGGGAGCTGTTTTTT	CASSLAGGGNTGELFF	TRBV5-1	16	.	TRBJ2-2	TRBD1
TGCAGCGTCAGACAGGGGAACACTGAAGCTTTCTTT	CSVRQGNTEAFF	TRBV29-1	12	.	TRBJ1-1	TRBD1
TGTGCCTGGAGTAGTAGGGCAGGGGATCAGCCCCAGCATTTT	CAWSSRAGDQPQHF	TRBV30	14	.	TRBJ1-5	.
TGTGCCAGCAGCCCCCCCGGGACAGGGACGGAAAAACTGTTTTTT	CASSPPGTGTEKLFF	TRBV5-4	15	.	TRBJ1-4	TRBD1
TGTGCCAGCAGTGATGACAGGTCTGGCAATCAGCCCCAGCATTTT	CASSDDRSGNQPQHF	TRBV25-1	15	.	TRBJ1-5	.
TGCGCCAGCAGCGATACAGGGGGCGGGATGACTAATGAAAAACTGTTTTTT	CASSDTGGGMTNEKLFF	TRBV5-1	17	few	TRBJ1-4	TRBD1
TGCGCCAGCCCAGGGGCGGCTGAGCAGTTCTTC	CASPGAAEQFF	TRBV10-2	11	.	TRBJ2-1	.
TGTGCCAGCAGCCGGACGAGCGGGGGGGGCTATGGCTACACCTTC	CASSRTSGGGYGYTF	TRBV7-9	15	.	TRBJ1-2	.
TGTGCCAGCTCACCACTAACCGCGGGCACTGAAGCTTTCTTT	CASSPLTAGTEAFF	TRBV18	14	.	TRBJ1-1	.
TGCGCCAGCGGCACCGGGACAGCGTACAATGAGCAGTTCTTC	CASGTGTAYNEQFF	TRBV5-1	14	.	TRBJ2-1	TRBD1